This T cell receptor beta chain originates from a study of blood T cell repertoires in COVID-19. Per the authors' pipeline: Using reference gene primer amplification, nucleated cell counts were estimated. The method was immunoSEQ multiplex PCR; TCRdb's version includes in-frame clones alone and lacks a portion of them. Clone size and the V and J calls come from that table; the DNA yielded D and trimming. The sample has some 340,000 clones, less than 90% seen once. Recruits, aged about 18 to 90 years, lived in roughly 22 US areas. What was sequenced was PBMCs or T cells enriched from blood (not recorded which). The TCR comes from a woman aged 45-65 years who had recovered from COVID-19.

CDR3 in amino acids: CASRGSGEPTFF. The DNA for the CDR3 is TGTGCCAGCCGGGGGTCTGGGGAGCCCACTTTCTTC. The chain is built from TRBV2 and TRBJ2-1, with D perhaps TRBD2 (6 bases). Deletions cut 8 bases from V and 16 bases from J, with 21 bases between. CDR3 length: 12 amino acids. Germline loops: CDR1 SNHLY, CDR2 FYNNEI.